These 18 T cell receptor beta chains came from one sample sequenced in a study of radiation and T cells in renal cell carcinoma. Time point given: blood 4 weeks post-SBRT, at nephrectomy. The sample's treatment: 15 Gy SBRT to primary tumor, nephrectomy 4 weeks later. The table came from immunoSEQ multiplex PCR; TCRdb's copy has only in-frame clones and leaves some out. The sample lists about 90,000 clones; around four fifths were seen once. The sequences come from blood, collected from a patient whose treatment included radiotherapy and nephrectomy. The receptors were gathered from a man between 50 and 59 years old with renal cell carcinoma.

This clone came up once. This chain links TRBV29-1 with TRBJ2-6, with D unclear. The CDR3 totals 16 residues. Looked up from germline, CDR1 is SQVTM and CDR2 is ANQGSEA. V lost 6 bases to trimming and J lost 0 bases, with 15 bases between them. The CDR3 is CSVEDGPTSGANVLTF. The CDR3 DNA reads TGCAGCGTCGAGGACGGACCTACCTCTGGGGCCAACGTCCTGACTTTC.

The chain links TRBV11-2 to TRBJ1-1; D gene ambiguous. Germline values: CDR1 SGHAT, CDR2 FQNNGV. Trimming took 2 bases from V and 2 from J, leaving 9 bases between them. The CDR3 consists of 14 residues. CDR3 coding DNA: TGTGCCAGCAGCTTAATCGCGACCAACACTGAAGCTTTCTTT. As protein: CASSLIATNTEAFF. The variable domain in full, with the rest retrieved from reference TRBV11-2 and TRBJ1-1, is EAGVAQSPRYKIIEKRQSVAFWCNPISGHATLYWYQQILGQGPKLLIQFQNNGVVDDSQLPKDRFSAERLKGVDSTLKIQPAKLEDSAVYLCASSLIATNTEAFFGQGTRLTVV.

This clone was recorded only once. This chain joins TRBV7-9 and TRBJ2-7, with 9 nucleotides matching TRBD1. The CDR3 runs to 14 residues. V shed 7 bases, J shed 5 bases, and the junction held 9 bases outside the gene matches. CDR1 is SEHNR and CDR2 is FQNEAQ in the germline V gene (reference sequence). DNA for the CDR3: TGTGCCAGCAACCGTGGACAGGGGTCCGACGAGCAGTACTTC. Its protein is CASNRGQGSDEQYF. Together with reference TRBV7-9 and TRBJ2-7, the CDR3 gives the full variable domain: DTGVSQNPRHKITKRGQNVTFRCDPISEHNRLYWYRQTLGQGPEFLTYFQNEAQLEKSRLLSDRFSAERPKGSFSTLEIQRTEQGDSAMYLCASNRGQGSDEQYFGPGTRLTVT.

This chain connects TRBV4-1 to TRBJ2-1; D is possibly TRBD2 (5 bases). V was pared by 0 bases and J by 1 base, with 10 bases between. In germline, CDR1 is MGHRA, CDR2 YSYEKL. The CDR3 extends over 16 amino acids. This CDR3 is CASSQDWSGSYNEQFF. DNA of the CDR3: TGCGCCAGCAGCCAAGATTGGAGCGGTTCCTACAATGAGCAGTTCTTC.

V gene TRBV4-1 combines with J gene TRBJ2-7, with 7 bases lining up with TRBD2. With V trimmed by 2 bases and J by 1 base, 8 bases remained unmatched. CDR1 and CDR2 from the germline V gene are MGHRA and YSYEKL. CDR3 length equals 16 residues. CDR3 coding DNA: TGCGCCAGCAGCCAAAGACTAGCCAGCGGATCCTACGAGCAGTACTTC. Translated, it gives CASSQRLASGSYEQYF.

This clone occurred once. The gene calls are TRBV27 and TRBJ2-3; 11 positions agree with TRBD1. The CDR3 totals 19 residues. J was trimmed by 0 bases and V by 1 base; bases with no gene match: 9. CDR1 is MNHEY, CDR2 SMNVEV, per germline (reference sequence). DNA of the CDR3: TGTGCCAGCAGTTTATGGGGTGGACAGGGGGCCCTTAGCACAGATACGCAGTATTTT. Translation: CASSLWGGQGALSTDTQYF.

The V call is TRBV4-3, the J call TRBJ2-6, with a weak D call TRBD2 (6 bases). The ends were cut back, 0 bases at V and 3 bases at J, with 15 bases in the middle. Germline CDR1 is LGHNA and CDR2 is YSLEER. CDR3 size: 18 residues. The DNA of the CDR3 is TGCGCCAGCAGCCAAGACCGGGCGGGGATTTTTGGGGCCAACGTCCTGACTTTC. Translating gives CASSQDRAGIFGANVLTF.

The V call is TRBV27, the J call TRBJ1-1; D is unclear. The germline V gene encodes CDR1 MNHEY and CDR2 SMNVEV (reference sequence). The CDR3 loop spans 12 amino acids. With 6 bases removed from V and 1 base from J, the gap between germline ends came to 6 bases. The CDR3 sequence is CASSPGNTEAFF. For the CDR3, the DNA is TGTGCCAGCAGCCCGGGGAACACTGAAGCTTTCTTT.

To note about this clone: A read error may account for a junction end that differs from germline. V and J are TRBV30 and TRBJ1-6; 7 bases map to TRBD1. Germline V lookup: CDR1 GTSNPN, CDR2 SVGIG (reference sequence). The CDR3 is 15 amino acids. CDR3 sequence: CTWSLTTGSDSPLHF. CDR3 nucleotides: TGTACCTGGAGTCTTACGACAGGGTCAGATTCACCCCTCCACTTT.

CDR3 DNA sequence: TGCGCCAGCAGCTTGGGGGTCCGCAGGAGTAAAGAGACCCAGTACTTC. Translating gives CASSLGVRRSKETQYF. V and J are TRBV5-1 and TRBJ2-5; D call uncertain. The germline gives CDR1 SGHRS, CDR2 YFSETQ. The CDR3 is 16 residues long. V was clipped by 0 bases and J by 3 bases, with 15 bases between them.

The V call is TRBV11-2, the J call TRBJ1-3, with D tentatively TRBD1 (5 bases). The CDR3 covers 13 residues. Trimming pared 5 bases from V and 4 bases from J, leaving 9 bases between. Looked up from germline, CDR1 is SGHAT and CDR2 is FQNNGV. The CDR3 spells CASSPEGGNTIYF. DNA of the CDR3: TGTGCCAGCAGCCCAGAGGGGGGAAACACCATATATTTT. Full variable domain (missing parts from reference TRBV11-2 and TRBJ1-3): EAGVAQSPRYKIIEKRQSVAFWCNPISGHATLYWYQQILGQGPKLLIQFQNNGVVDDSQLPKDRFSAERLKGVDSTLKIQPAKLEDSAVYLCASSPEGGNTIYFGEGSWLTVV.

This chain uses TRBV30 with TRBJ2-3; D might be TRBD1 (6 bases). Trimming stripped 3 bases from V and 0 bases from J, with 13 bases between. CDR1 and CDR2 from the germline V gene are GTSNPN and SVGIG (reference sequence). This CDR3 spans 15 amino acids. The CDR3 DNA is TGTGCCTGGAGACGAGGGACACCTAGCACAGATACGCAGTATTTT. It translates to CAWRRGTPSTDTQYF.

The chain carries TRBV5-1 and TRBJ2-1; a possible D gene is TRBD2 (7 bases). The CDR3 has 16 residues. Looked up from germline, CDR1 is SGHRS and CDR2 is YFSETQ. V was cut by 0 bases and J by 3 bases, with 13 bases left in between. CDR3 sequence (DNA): TGCGCCAGCAGCTTGGGTCGCGGGGGACACTACAATGAGCAGTTCTTC. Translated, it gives CASSLGRGGHYNEQFF.

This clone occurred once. CDR3 DNA sequence: TGTGCCAGCAGCTTGACTAGCGGGAGCGGGGAGACCCAGTACTTC. Translating it yields CASSLTSGSGETQYF. V and J are TRBV5-4 and TRBJ2-5, with 11 nucleotides matching TRBD2. Germline assignment: CDR1 SGHNT and CDR2 YYREEE (reference sequence). This CDR3 has 15 residues. The V and J ends lost 1 base and 5 bases, in that order; junction bases with no gene match: 4.

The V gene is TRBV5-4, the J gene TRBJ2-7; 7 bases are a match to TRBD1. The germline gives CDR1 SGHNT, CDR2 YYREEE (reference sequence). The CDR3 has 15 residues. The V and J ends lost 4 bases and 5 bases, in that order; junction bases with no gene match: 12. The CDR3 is CASSMTGRRGNEQYF. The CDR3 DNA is TGTGCCAGCAGCATGACAGGCCGCAGGGGGAACGAGCAGTACTTC.

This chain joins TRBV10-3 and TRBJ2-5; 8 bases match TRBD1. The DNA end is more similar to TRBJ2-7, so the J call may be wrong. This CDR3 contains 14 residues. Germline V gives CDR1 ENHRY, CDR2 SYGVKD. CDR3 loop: CAIRLGQGPYEQYF. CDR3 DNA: TGTGCCATCAGACTAGGACAGGGACCCTACGAGCAGTACTTC.

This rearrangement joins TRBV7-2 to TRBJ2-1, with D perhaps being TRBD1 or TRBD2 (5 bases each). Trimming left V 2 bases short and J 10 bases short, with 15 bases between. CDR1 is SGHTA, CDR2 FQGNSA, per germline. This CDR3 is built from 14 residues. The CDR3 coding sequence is TGTGCCAGCAGCTTAAGCCTAGCTGGGGGAGAGCAGTTCTTC. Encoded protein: CASSLSLAGGEQFF.

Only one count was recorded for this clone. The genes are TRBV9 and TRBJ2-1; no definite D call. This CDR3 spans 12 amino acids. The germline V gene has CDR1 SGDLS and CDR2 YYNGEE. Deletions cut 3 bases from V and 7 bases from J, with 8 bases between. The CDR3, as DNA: TGTGCCAGCAGCGCCCGGGTAAATGAGCAGTTCTTC. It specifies CASSARVNEQFF.